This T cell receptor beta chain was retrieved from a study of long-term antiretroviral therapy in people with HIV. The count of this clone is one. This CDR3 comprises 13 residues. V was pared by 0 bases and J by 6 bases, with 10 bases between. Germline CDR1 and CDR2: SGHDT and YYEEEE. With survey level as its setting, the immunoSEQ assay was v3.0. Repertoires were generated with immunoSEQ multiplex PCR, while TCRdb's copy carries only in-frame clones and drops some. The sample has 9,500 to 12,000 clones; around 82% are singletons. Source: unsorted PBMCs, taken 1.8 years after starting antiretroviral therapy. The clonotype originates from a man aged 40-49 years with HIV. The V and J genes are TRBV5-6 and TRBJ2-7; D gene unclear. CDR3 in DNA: TGTGCCAGCAGCTTGGGTGTATATGGCGAGCAGTACTTC. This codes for CASSLGVYGEQYF.